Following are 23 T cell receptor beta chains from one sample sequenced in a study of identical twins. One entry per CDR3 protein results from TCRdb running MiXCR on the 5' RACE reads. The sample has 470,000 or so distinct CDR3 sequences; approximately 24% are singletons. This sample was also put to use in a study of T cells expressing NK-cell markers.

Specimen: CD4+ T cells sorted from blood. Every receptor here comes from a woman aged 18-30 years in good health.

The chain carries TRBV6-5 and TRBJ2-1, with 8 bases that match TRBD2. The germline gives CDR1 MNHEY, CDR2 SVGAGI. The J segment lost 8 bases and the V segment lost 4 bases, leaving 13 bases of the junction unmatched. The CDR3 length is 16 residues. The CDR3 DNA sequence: TGTGCCAGCAGTTTTGTCCCCAGCGGGGGTACCTATGAGCAGTTCTTC. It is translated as CASSFVPSGGTYEQFF.

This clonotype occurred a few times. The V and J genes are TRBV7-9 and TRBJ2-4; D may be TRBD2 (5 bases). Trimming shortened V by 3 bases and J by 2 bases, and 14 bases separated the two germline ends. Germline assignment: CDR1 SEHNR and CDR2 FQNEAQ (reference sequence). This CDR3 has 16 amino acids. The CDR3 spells CASSLPGSSTKNIQYF. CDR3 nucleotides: TGTGCCAGCAGCTTGCCGGGGAGTTCTACCAAAAACATTCAGTACTTC. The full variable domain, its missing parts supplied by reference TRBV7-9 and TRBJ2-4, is DTGVSQNPRHKITKRGQNVTFRCDPISEHNRLYWYRQTLGQGPEFLTYFQNEAQLEKSRLLSDRFSAERPKGSFSTLEIQRTEQGDSAMYLCASSLPGSSTKNIQYFGAGTRLSVL.

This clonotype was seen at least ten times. CDR3 region: CSVGYTNGEQYF. The CDR3 DNA reads TGCAGCGTTGGCTATACTAATGGGGAGCAGTACTTC. This chain connects TRBV29-1 to TRBJ2-7; D remains unclear. CDR3 length equals 12 residues. V lost 4 bases, J lost 7 bases, and 14 bases lay in between. Germline CDR1 is SQVTM and CDR2 is ANQGSEA.

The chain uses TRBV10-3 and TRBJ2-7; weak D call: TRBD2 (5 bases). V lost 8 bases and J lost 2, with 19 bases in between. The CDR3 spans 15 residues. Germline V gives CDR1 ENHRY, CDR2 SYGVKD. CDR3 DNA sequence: TGTGCCATCGGCGGCACCGGACTTGCGGCCTACGAGCAGTACTTC. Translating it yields CAIGGTGLAAYEQYF.

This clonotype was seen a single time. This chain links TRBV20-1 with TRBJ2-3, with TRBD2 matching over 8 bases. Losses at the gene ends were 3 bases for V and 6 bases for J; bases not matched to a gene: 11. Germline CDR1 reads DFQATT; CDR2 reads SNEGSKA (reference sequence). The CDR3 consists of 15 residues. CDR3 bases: TGCAGTGCTAGGGGTGCAGCGGGAGCAGGGGATACGCAGTATTTT. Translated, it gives CSARGAAGAGDTQYF.

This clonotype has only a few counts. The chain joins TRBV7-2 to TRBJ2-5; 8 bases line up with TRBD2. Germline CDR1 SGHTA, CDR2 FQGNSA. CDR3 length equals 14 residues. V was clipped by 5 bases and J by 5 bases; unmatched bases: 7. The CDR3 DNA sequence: TGTGCCAGCAGCCCCGGGACTAGTTTTGAGACCCAGTACTTC. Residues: CASSPGTSFETQYF. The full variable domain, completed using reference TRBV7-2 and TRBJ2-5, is GAGVSQSPSNKVTEKGKDVELRCDPISGHTALYWYRQSLGQGLEFLIYFQGNSAPDKSGLPSDRFSAERTGGSVSTLTIQRTQQEDSAVYLCASSPGTSFETQYFGPGTRLLVL.

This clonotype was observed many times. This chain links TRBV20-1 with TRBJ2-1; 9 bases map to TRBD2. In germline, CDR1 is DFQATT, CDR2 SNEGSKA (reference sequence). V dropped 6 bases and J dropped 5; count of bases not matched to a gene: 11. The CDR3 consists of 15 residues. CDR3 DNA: TGCAGTGCCCCATCGAGGGCTAGCGGGAACAATGAGCAGTTCTTC. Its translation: CSAPSRASGNNEQFF.

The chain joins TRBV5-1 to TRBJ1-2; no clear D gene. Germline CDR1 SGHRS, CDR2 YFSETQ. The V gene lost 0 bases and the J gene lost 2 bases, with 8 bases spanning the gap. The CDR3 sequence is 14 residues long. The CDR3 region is CASSLAGLNYGYTF. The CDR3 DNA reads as TGCGCCAGCAGCTTGGCGGGGTTGAACTATGGCTACACCTTC.

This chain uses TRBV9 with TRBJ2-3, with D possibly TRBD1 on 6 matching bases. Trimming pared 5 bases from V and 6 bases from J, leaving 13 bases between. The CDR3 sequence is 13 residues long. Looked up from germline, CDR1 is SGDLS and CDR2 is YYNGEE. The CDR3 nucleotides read TGTGCCAGCAGTTTAAAAAGGGGGGATACGCAGTATTTT. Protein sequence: CASSLKRGDTQYF.

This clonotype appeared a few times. Here the CDR3 DNA reads TGTGCCAGCAGTGAACTTAAGAAAGGGGGTCTCCACAATGAGCAGTTCTTC. The encoded protein is CASSELKKGGLHNEQFF. The chain has TRBV25-1 and TRBJ2-1; D is perhaps TRBD1 (6 bases). The ends were cut back, 2 bases at V and 5 bases at J, with 19 bases in the middle. CDR3 length: 17 residues. The germline V gene has CDR1 MGHDK and CDR2 SYGVNS.

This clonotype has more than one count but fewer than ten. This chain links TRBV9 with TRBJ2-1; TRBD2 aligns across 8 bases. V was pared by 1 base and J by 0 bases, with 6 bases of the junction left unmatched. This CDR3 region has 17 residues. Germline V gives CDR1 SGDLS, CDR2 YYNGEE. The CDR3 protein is CASSVSTSGNSYNEQFF. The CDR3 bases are TGTGCCAGCAGCGTATCCACTAGCGGAAACTCCTACAATGAGCAGTTCTTC.

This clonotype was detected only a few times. The CDR3 DNA is TGCAGTGCTAGTTCGGGGGGGGGCACAGATACGCAGTATTTT. It codes for CSASSGGGTDTQYF. The chain is built from TRBV20-1 and TRBJ2-3; 8 bases are a match to TRBD2. V lost 3 bases and J lost 1; bases outside the gene matches: 3. Germline V CDR1 and CDR2: DFQATT, SNEGSKA (reference sequence). The CDR3 covers 14 residues.

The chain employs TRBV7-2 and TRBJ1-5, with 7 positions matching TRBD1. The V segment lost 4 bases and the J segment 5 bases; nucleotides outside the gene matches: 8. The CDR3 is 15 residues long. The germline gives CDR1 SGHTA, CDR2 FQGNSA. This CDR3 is CASSSRPGGDQPQHF. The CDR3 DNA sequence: TGTGCCAGCAGCTCAAGGCCAGGGGGAGATCAGCCCCAGCATTTT.

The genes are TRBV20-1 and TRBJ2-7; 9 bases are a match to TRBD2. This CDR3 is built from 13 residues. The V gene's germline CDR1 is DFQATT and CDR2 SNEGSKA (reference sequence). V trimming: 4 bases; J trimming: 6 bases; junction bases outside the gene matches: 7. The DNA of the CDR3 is TGCAGTGCTACCTTAGCGGGGGTCTCCGAGCAGTACTTC. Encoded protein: CSATLAGVSEQYF.

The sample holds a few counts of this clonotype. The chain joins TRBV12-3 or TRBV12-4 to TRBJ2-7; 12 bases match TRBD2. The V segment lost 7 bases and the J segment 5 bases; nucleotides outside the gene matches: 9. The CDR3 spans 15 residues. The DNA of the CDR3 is TGTGCCAGCACCATGACTAGCGGGAGTTTCAACGAGCAGTACTTC. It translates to CASTMTSGSFNEQYF.

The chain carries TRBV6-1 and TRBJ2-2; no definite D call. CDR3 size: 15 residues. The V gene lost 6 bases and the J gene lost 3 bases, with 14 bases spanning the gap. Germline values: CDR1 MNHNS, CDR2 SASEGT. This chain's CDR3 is CASRSAARDTGELFF. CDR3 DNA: TGTGCCAGCAGATCCGCGGCCCGCGACACCGGGGAGCTGTTTTTT.

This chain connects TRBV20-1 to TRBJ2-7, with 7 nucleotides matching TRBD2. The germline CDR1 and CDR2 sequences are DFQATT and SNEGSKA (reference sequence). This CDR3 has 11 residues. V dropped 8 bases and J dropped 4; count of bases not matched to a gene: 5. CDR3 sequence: CSTGGSYEQYF. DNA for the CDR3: TGCAGTACCGGCGGGAGTTACGAGCAGTACTTC.

DNA for the CDR3: TGTGCCAGCAGCGTAGGGGTCTCCCGCACAGATACGCAGTATTTT. This encodes CASSVGVSRTDTQYF. The V call is TRBV9, the J call TRBJ2-3; D is undetermined. The CDR3 loop spans 15 amino acids. Germline V gene lookup returns CDR1 SGDLS and CDR2 YYNGEE. The V end lost 0 bases, the J end lost 1 base, and 9 bases lay between the germline ends.

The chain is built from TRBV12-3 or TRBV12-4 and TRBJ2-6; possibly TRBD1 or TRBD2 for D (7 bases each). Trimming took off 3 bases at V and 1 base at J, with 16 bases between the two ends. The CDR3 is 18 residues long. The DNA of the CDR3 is TGTGCCAGCAGTTTTCGGGCAGGGGGGGGATCTGGGGCCAACGTCCTGACTTTC. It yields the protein CASSFRAGGGSGANVLTF.

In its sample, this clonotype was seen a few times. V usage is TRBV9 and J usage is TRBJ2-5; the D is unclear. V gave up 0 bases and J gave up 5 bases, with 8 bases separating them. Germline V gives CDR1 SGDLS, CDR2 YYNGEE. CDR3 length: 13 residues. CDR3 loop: CASSVATRETQYF. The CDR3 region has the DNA TGTGCCAGCAGCGTAGCTACTCGGGAGACCCAGTACTTC.

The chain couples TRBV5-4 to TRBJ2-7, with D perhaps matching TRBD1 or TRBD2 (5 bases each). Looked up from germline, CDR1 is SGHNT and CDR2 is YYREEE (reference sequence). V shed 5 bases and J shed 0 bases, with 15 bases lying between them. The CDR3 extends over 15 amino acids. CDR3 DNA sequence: TGTGCCAGCAGACGGAACCGGGACGTCTCCTACGAGCAGTACTTC. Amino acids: CASRRNRDVSYEQYF.

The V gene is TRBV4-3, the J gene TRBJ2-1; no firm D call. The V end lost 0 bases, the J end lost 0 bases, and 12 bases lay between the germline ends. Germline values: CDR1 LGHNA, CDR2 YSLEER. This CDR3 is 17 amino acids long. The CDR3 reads CASSQDVVAASYNEQFF. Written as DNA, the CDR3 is TGCGCCAGCAGCCAAGACGTGGTAGCAGCCTCCTACAATGAGCAGTTCTTC.

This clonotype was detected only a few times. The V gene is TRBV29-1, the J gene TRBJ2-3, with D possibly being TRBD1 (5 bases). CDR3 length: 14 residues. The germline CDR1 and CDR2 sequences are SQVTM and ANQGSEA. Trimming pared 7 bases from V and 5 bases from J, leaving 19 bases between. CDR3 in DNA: TGCAGCGCCCATCGACAGATGACGGTAGATACGCAGTATTTT. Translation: CSAHRQMTVDTQYF.